These T cell receptor beta chains were read from a single sample in a study of shared clonotypes between healthy human individuals. Libraries were prepared by immunoSEQ multiplex PCR; TCRdb keeps only in-frame clonotypes and omits some of them. Of hundreds of thousands of clones listed, just over 75% are singletons. Sequencing was performed on PBMCs. These receptors came from a woman between 35 and 50 years old in good health. Some clones in this sample may be carry-over from other donors' samples. Both conserved end residues are part of each CDR3.

V gene	CDR3 protein
TRBV21-1	CASSLGRTGANVLTF
TRBV6-1	CASSDLAEDTEAFF
TRBV11-2	CASSPREGQFF
TRBV18	CASSLYTGTGTEAFF
TRBV5-1	CASSLYPDYEQYF
TRBV10-2	CASSESDTQYF
TRBV30	CAPPGPSIYERYF
TRBV7-2	CASSLALTAGGQYF
TRBV4-2	CASSQEREGPYEQYF
TRBV5-6	CASSLTDRATEAFF